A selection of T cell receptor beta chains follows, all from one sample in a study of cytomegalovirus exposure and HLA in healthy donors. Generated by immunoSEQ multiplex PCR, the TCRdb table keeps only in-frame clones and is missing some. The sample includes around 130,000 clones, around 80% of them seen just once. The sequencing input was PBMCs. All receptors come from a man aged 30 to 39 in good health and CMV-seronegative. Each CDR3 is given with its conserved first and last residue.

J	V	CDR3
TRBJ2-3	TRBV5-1	CASIDGRGSGGDTQYF
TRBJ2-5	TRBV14	CASSQPLPGGTGTQYF
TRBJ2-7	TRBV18	CASSPRDRGYEQYF
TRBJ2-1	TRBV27	CASRDSPYNEQFF
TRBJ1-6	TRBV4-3	CASSQDHRGDSPLHF
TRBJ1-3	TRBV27	CASRPSSRGGNTIYF
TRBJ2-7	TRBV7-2	CASGGGPNSYEQYF
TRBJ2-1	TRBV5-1	CASRTTGGLLAGGPSRSLSNEQFF
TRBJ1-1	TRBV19	CASRGQTYMNTEAFF
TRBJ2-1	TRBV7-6	CASSLALTSGRGDEQFF
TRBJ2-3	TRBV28	CASSSPYHSSGASTDTQYF
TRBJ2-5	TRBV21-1	CASSKEARSQETQYF
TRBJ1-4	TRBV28	CASSPDREGDEKLFF
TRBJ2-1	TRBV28	CACNYPGQGSNEQFF
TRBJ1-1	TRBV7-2	CASTRGSGATEAFF
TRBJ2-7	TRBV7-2	CASSPRGSGRTSSYEQYF
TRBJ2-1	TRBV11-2	CASSLRTTYNEQFF
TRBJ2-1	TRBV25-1	CASSALGQFNNEQFF
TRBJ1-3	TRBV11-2	CASSLSSHRGNPGNTIYF
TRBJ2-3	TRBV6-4	CASSAGETDTQYF
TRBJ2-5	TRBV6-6	CASSTSGRAGGETQYF
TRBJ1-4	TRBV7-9	CASSLRGGENEKLFF
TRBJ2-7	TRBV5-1	CASSSDSSYEQYF
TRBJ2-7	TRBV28	CASSPDRDSSYEQYF
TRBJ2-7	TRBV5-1	CASSLSGEAYEQYF
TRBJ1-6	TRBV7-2	CASSPSDRSSSPLHF
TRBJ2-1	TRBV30	CAWSDQGNYNEQFF
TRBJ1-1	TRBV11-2	CASSLGQELVGTEAFF
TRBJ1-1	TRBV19	CASSLRDTEAFF
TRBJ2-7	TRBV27	CASYPSGGGHEQYF
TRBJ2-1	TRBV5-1	CASSKRTGDNSYNEQFF
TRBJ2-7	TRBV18	CASSPGTRSSYEQYF
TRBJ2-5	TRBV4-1	CASSQGLAGRETQYF
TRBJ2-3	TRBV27	CASSPQLADTQYF
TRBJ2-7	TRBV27	CASSSIRGPYEQYF
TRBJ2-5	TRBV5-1	CASSLMGGGETQYF
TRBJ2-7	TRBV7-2	CASSLGSSEQYF
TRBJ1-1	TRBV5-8	CASTYDSRNTEAFF
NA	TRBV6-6	CASSYRDSNEQYF
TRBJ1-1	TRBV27	CASSWAAAHLNTEAFF
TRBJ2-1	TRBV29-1	CSALEREGLNEQFF
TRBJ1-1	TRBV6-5	CASRTPWDGGAFF
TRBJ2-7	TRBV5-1	CASRSSVYEQYF
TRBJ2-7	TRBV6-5	CASSYEKGYEQYF
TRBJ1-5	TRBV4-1	CASSQPEAVSQPQHF
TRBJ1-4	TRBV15	CATRDRGREKLFF
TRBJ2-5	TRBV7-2	CASSKARGRETQYF
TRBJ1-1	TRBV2	CASSDRGTGEAFF
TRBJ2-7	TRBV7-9	CASSSRGEGEQYF
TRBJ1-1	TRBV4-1	CASSQLDRVGNTEAFF
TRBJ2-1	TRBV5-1	CASSSPGQPYNEQFF
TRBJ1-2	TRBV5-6	CASSYTVSYGYTF
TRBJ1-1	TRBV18	CASSPGTNIEAFF
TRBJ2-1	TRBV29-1	CSVEDRGYNEQFF
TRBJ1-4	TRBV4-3	CASSLQLGTNEKLFF